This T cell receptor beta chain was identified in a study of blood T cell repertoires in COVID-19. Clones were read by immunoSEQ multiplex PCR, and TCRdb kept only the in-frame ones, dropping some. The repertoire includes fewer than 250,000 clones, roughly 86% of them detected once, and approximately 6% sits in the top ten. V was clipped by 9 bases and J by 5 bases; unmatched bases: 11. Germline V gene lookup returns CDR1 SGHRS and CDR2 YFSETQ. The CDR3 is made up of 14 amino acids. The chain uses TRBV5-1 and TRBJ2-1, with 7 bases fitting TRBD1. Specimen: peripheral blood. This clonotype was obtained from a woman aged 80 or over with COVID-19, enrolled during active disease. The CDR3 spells CATRPGQSNNEQFF. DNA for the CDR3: TGCGCCACTAGACCGGGACAGAGTAACAATGAGCAGTTCTTC.